The 32 T cell receptor beta chains reported below all come from one sample, sequenced in a study of cytomegalovirus exposure and HLA in healthy donors. The method was immunoSEQ multiplex PCR; TCRdb's version includes in-frame clones alone and lacks a portion of them. Seen here are some 140,000 clones, about nine tenths observed once, and the top ten hold about 2.7%. Input material: PBMCs. The source is a man aged 18 to 29 in good health and CMV-seronegative.

This clone was counted a few times. This sequence joins TRBV9 and TRBJ1-2, with 9 positions matching TRBD1. This CDR3 region has 14 residues. Trimming took 4 bases from V and 5 from J; bases not matched to a gene: 6. The germline V gene encodes CDR1 SGDLS and CDR2 YYNGEE. The CDR3 loop is CASSPQGAGYGYTF. DNA for the CDR3: TGTGCCAGCAGCCCACAGGGGGCAGGTTATGGCTACACCTTC.

The rearrangement joins TRBV2 to TRBJ2-5, with D perhaps matching TRBD2 (5 bases). V dropped 6 bases and J dropped 5 bases, with 16 bases sitting between them. CDR3 length: 14 amino acids. Germline V gene data show CDR1 as SNHLY and CDR2 as FYNNEI. The CDR3 here is CASSRIRGRETQYF. CDR3 DNA sequence: TGTGCCAGCAGCAGAATACGGGGTCGGGAGACCCAGTACTTC.

This chain links TRBV7-2 with TRBJ2-1, with a weak D call TRBD1 (6 bases). CDR1 is SGHTA, CDR2 FQGNSA, per germline. The length of the CDR3 is 15 residues. Trimming took 4 bases from V and 7 from J, leaving 17 bases between them. CDR3 region: CASSSYRVAQNEQFF. The CDR3 region has the DNA TGTGCCAGCAGCTCCTACAGGGTTGCCCAAAATGAGCAGTTCTTC.

This rearrangement joins TRBV20-1 to TRBJ2-5; D unclear. This CDR3 contains 11 residues. Trimming took off 3 bases at V and 3 bases at J, with 5 bases between the two ends. Germline V gene data show CDR1 as DFQATT and CDR2 as SNEGSKA (reference sequence). In DNA form, the CDR3 reads TGCAGTGCTAGCCCAGAAGAGACCCAGTACTTC. Translated, it gives CSASPEETQYF.

The V gene is TRBV2, the J gene TRBJ2-7, with D possibly being TRBD2 (5 bases). Trimming pared 0 bases from V and 2 bases from J, leaving 11 bases between. Germline V gene data show CDR1 as SNHLY and CDR2 as FYNNEI. The CDR3 runs to 15 residues. CDR3 loop: CASSEALSGTYEQYF. For the CDR3, the DNA is TGTGCCAGCAGTGAAGCGCTTTCGGGGACCTACGAGCAGTACTTC.

The chain joins TRBV11-1 to TRBJ1-1; perhaps TRBD1 as D (5 bases). V was trimmed by 4 bases and J by 5 bases, leaving 17 bases between them. Germline V gene data show CDR1 as SGHAT and CDR2 as FQDESV (reference sequence). The CDR3 is 15 amino acids. CDR3 amino acids: CASSWGDDRSTEAFF. In DNA, the CDR3 is TGTGCCAGCAGCTGGGGGGACGACCGGAGTACTGAAGCTTTCTTT.

The chain employs TRBV7-2 and TRBJ1-2, with no clear D. The CDR3 consists of 14 residues. CDR1 is SGHTA, CDR2 FQGNSA, per germline. The V gene lost 5 bases and the J gene lost 4 bases, with 14 bases spanning the gap. The DNA for the CDR3 is TGTGCCAGCAGCCGACGACTTTTGGGCTATGGCTACACCTTC. It is translated as CASSRRLLGYGYTF.

This chain's CDR3 is CASSDGGTVNQPQHF. CDR3 nucleotides: TGTGCCAGCAGTGACGGCGGGACGGTCAATCAGCCCCAGCATTTT. V and J are TRBV6-1 and TRBJ1-5; D may be TRBD1 (5 bases). V was pared by 3 bases and J by 3 bases, with 12 bases between. Germline CDR1 reads MNHNS; CDR2 reads SASEGT. This CDR3 is 15 amino acids long.

There are a few counts of this clone. The chain is built from TRBV19 and TRBJ1-2; tentative D call: TRBD1 (6 bases). This CDR3 contains 14 residues. Germline V gene sequence: CDR1 LNHDA, CDR2 SQIVND (reference sequence). V was shortened by 7 bases and J by 2 bases, with 14 bases between the two germline ends. CDR3 bases: TGTGCCAGTATGGACGACAGGTCCAACTATGGCTACACCTTC. Protein product: CASMDDRSNYGYTF.

The V gene is TRBV27, the J gene TRBJ2-1; 7 bases are shared with TRBD2. This CDR3 is 13 amino acids long. Germline CDR1 is MNHEY and CDR2 is SMNVEV (reference sequence). V shed 5 bases and J 9 bases; nucleotides not matched to a gene: 7. As DNA, the CDR3 is TGTGCCAGCAGTCTAACCTCTAGCGGTGAGCAGTTCTTC. It yields the protein CASSLTSSGEQFF.

The chain uses TRBV19 and TRBJ2-1, with 7 bases matching TRBD1. V shed 4 bases and J 8 bases; nucleotides not matched to a gene: 8. In germline, CDR1 is LNHDA, CDR2 SQIVND (reference sequence). The CDR3 runs 14 residues. CDR3 sequence: CASSTNRGADEQFF. DNA of the CDR3: TGTGCCAGTAGTACAAACAGGGGAGCCGATGAGCAGTTCTTC.

The V and J genes are TRBV5-5 and TRBJ1-2, with 9 bases identical to TRBD1. This CDR3 contains 14 residues. J was trimmed by 8 bases and V by 2 bases; bases with no gene match: 7. Germline CDR1 SGHKS, CDR2 YYEKEE (reference sequence). The CDR3 spells CASSLPGQGAGYTF. CDR3 coding DNA: TGTGCCAGCAGCTTACCGGGACAGGGTGCAGGCTACACCTTC.

This clone was seen a single time. The chain couples TRBV25-1 to TRBJ1-2, with unresolved D. The CDR3 is 13 amino acids. CDR1 MGHDK and CDR2 SYGVNS come from the germline V gene. The V and J ends lost 3 bases and 4 bases respectively, with 9 bases between them. CDR3 sequence reads: CASSERESYGYTF. The CDR3, as DNA: TGTGCCAGCAGTGAGAGAGAGTCCTATGGCTACACCTTC.

The chain joins TRBV25-1 to TRBJ2-7; the D gene is possibly TRBD1 (5 bases). Per germline, CDR1 MGHDK and CDR2 SYGVNS. This CDR3 has 13 amino acids. V lost 6 bases and J 3 bases, leaving 12 bases between the germline ends. CDR3 bases: TGTGCCAGCAGCCCGACAGACCTCTACGAGCAGTACTTC. Translation: CASSPTDLYEQYF.

The chain carries TRBV15 and TRBJ1-4, with no clear D. This CDR3 spans 15 amino acids. Germline lookup yields CDR1 LNHNV and CDR2 YYDKDF (reference sequence). The germline V and J ends were trimmed by 7 bases and 4 bases, with 16 bases remaining between them. The chain's CDR3 is CATTKTGSLNEKLFF. In DNA, the CDR3 is TGTGCCACCACCAAAACGGGATCGCTTAATGAAAAACTGTTTTTT.

This chain uses TRBV4-1 with TRBJ2-1, with 9 bases identical to TRBD1. Germline V gene data show CDR1 as MGHRA and CDR2 as YSYEKL. The CDR3 sequence is 18 residues long. Germline trimming cut 4 bases from V and 0 bases from J; bases unmatched to any gene: 10. CDR3 bases: TGCGCCAGCAGCCCGCGGACAGGGGCCCCTAGCTCCTACAATGAGCAGTTCTTC. It codes for CASSPRTGAPSSYNEQFF.

J is TRBJ2-1 and V is TRBV7-2, with 8 bases aligning to TRBD2. This CDR3 region has 15 residues. Unmatched junction bases numbered 6, after V lost 4 bases and J lost 4 bases. Germline V gene lookup returns CDR1 SGHTA and CDR2 FQGNSA. The CDR3, as DNA: TGTGCCAGCAGCTCCGGGACTAGAGGATACAATGAGCAGTTCTTC. It translates to CASSSGTRGYNEQFF.

There are many counts of this clone. This chain links TRBV11-2 with TRBJ2-7; 7 bases match TRBD2. The V and J ends lost 5 bases and 4 bases, in that order; junction bases with no gene match: 17. The germline gives CDR1 SGHAT, CDR2 FQNNGV. The CDR3 spans 17 residues. The CDR3, as DNA: TGTGCCAGCAGCCGCCCGGGGAGGGATCGCAGGACTTACGAGCAGTACTTC. Translating gives CASSRPGRDRRTYEQYF.

This clone was recorded only once. The genes are TRBV6-5 and TRBJ1-2, with a weak D call TRBD1 (5 bases). V was trimmed by 6 bases and J by 10 bases, leaving 21 bases between them. Germline V gene lookup returns CDR1 MNHEY and CDR2 SVGAGI. This CDR3 is built from 14 residues. The CDR3 DNA reads as TGTGCCAGCAGAATAAATCGGGACTACGGGGACTACACCTTC. This encodes CASRINRDYGDYTF.

The rearrangement uses TRBV9 and TRBJ2-3; 9 positions match TRBD1. V dropped 4 bases and J dropped 8; count of bases not matched to a gene: 11. CDR1 and CDR2 (germline): SGDLS, YYNGEE. This CDR3 contains 15 residues. The CDR3 DNA reads as TGTGCCAGCAGCATCGGACAGGGGTCTTGGGGTACGCAGTATTTT. Translating it yields CASSIGQGSWGTQYF.

As regards this clone: Within the sample, other DNA sequences also encode this same CDR3. The J gene is TRBJ2-7, the V gene TRBV6-6; D remains ambiguous. This CDR3 contains 13 residues. Trimming stripped 0 bases from V and 4 bases from J, with 7 bases between. Germline lookup yields CDR1 MNHNY and CDR2 SVGAGI (reference sequence). CDR3 coding DNA: TGTGCCAGCAGTTACTCAGCGTCTTACGAGCAGTACTTC. Protein product: CASSYSASYEQYF.

The genes are TRBV6-1 and TRBJ2-5; a weak D match, TRBD2 (6 bases). V was trimmed by 6 bases and J by 4 bases, leaving 15 bases between them. The CDR3 runs 14 residues. In germline, CDR1 is MNHNS, CDR2 SASEGT. The CDR3 region is CASRMAGGRETQYF. For the CDR3, the DNA is TGTGCCAGCAGGATGGCTGGAGGGAGAGAGACCCAGTACTTC.

This chain uses TRBV11-2 with TRBJ2-7; tentative D call: TRBD2 (5 bases). Germline CDR1 is SGHAT and CDR2 is FQNNGV. This CDR3 spans 15 amino acids. V gave up 2 bases and J gave up 3 bases, with 14 bases separating them. In nucleotides, the CDR3 is TGTGCCAGCAGCTTAACGCCGGGGAGTGGCTACGAGCAGTACTTC. This sequence encodes CASSLTPGSGYEQYF.

The chain combines TRBV7-7 with TRBJ2-5, with D hard to call. Trimming pared 0 bases from V and 5 bases from J, leaving 7 bases between. Looked up from germline, CDR1 is SSHAT and CDR2 is FNYEAQ (reference sequence). The CDR3 length is 13 residues. The CDR3 coding sequence is TGTGCCAGCAGCTTAGCTCTTCCGGAGACCCAGTACTTC. This codes for CASSLALPETQYF.

This chain links TRBV30 with TRBJ2-2; D perhaps matches TRBD2 (5 bases). V lost 0 bases, J lost 6 bases, and 8 bases lay in between. From germline, CDR1 is GTSNPN and CDR2 SVGIG (reference sequence). CDR3 length: 13 amino acids. The CDR3 here is CAWSVIGAGELFF. The DNA for the CDR3 is TGTGCCTGGAGTGTTATCGGGGCCGGGGAGCTGTTTTTT.

The genes are TRBV7-2 and TRBJ1-4, with D possibly TRBD1 on 5 matching bases. CDR3 length: 15 amino acids. The V gene's germline CDR1 is SGHTA and CDR2 FQGNSA. The ends were cut back, 5 bases at V and 8 bases at J, with 18 bases in the middle. The CDR3 nucleotides are TGTGCCAGCAGCCCTTTGGGGGGGGGTGGAGAAAAACTGTTTTTT. The encoded protein is CASSPLGGGGEKLFF.

This clone was seen only a few times. The V and J genes are TRBV7-9 and TRBJ1-6; D remains unclear. The CDR3 has 14 amino acids. Germline V CDR1 and CDR2: SEHNR, FQNEAQ (reference sequence). With 1 base removed from V and 7 bases from J, the gap between germline ends came to 8 bases. CDR3 protein: CASSLVHNNSPLHF. CDR3 nucleotide sequence: TGTGCCAGCAGCTTAGTTCACAACAATTCACCCCTCCACTTT.

CDR3 DNA: TGCGCCAGCAGCCTGACAGGGGAGAGCTCCTACAATGAGCAGTTCTTC. It is translated as CASSLTGESSYNEQFF. The chain carries TRBV10-2 and TRBJ2-1, with 8 bases lining up with TRBD1. V dropped 6 bases and J dropped 0; count of bases not matched to a gene: 7. CDR1 and CDR2 from the germline V gene are WSHSY and SAAADI. The CDR3 is 16 residues long.

V usage is TRBV19 and J usage is TRBJ1-5, with D tentatively TRBD1 (5 bases). Germline-derived CDR1 and CDR2 are LNHDA and SQIVND (reference sequence). The CDR3 runs 13 residues. V lost 5 bases and J lost 4, with 9 bases in between. The CDR3: CASSHRQNQPQHF. The CDR3 coding sequence is TGTGCCAGTAGTCATCGACAGAATCAGCCCCAGCATTTT.

V usage is TRBV5-1 and J usage is TRBJ2-1, with D unclear. Trimming removed 4 bases from V and 5 bases from J, with 22 bases in between. The CDR3 totals 17 residues. Per the germline V gene, CDR1 is SGHRS and CDR2 is YFSETQ. The CDR3 is CASSLPESPHLDNEQFF. CDR3 coding DNA: TGCGCCAGCAGCCTCCCGGAGAGCCCCCACTTAGACAATGAGCAGTTCTTC.

The chain joins TRBV7-2 to TRBJ2-3, with 9 nucleotides matching TRBD1. The CDR3 is 17 amino acids. V shed 0 bases and J 3 bases; nucleotides not matched to a gene: 7. Germline V lookup: CDR1 SGHTA, CDR2 FQGNSA. The CDR3 region has the DNA TGTGCCAGCAGCTTAGCAGGTACAGGGGGCTCGACAGATACGCAGTATTTT. It codes for CASSLAGTGGSTDTQYF.

The chain is built from TRBV2 and TRBJ2-3, with 7 bases lining up with TRBD1. This CDR3 region has 13 residues. The V gene's germline CDR1 is SNHLY and CDR2 FYNNEI. Trimming took 9 bases from V and 4 from J; bases not matched to a gene: 7. The CDR3 DNA is TGTGCCAGTACGACAGGGCGGGCAGATACGCAGTATTTT. This gives the protein CASTTGRADTQYF.